These T cell receptor beta chains were read from a single sample in a study of blood T cell repertoires in COVID-19. The assay was immunoSEQ multiplex PCR, and TCRdb's table has in-frame clones only and misses some. This table has tens of thousands of clones, roughly 89% appearing once. The specimen was peripheral blood. These receptors all stem from a man aged 45-60 years with active COVID-19. Each CDR3 is given with its conserved first and last residue. The order of the fields is V gene, J gene, clone size, D gene, CDR3 DNA, CDR3 protein. D genes are given only for firm matches. Clone size is stated in some rows and not others, as once, few, many or a class when expanded.

TRBV6-5,TRBJ1-2,once,-,TGTGCCAGCAGTTACTCGACAACTAACTATGGCTACACCTTC,CASSYSTTNYGYTF
TRBV4-3,TRBJ2-6,once,-,TGCGCCAGCAGTTCCAGGCCGACCTCTGGGGCCAACGTCCTGACTTTC,CASSSRPTSGANVLTF
TRBV7-2,TRBJ1-3,-,-,TGTGCCAGCAGCTTGGCAGGGTTTTCCGGAAACACCATATATTTT,CASSLAGFSGNTIYF
TRBV4-1,TRBJ1-5,-,-,TGCGCCAGCAGCCAAGGAATTGGAGGACAGCCCCAGCATTTT,CASSQGIGGQPQHF
TRBV9,TRBJ1-6,-,TRBD1,TGTGCCAGCAGCGAACAGACAGGGAGAGGTAATTCACCCCTCCACTTT,CASSEQTGRGNSPLHF
TRBV28,TRBJ2-7,-,TRBD1,TGTGCCAGCACTGGCCCCTCGAGACCTCCGGGGCCCGGGACAGGGACCTACTACGAGCAGTACTTC,CASTGPSRPPGPGTGTYYEQYF
TRBV7-2,TRBJ2-7,-,-,TGTGCCAGCAGCTCACCGGGACAAGACTACGAGCAGTACTTC,CASSSPGQDYEQYF
TRBV19,TRBJ1-1,-,-,TGTGCCAGTACTAAGAACACTGAAGCTTTCTTT,CASTKNTEAFF
TRBV10-3,TRBJ2-3,-,-,TGTGCCATCAGTGAGCCCGCTGTGGGGCTAGTGGCAGATACGCAGTATTTT,CAISEPAVGLVADTQYF
TRBV10-2,TRBJ1-1,-,-,TGCGCCAGCAGTGTAGGCAGTGCTTTAGGAGACACTGAAGCTTTCTTT,CASSVGSALGDTEAFF
TRBV28,TRBJ2-2,-,-,TGTGCCAGCAGTTTGTTTAGTGACGGGGAGCTGTTTTTT,CASSLFSDGELFF
TRBV5-5,TRBJ2-7,-,TRBD1,TGTGCCAGCAGCTCAGGGGGTCCCCTCTACGAGCAGTACTTC,CASSSGGPLYEQYF
TRBV12-5,TRBJ2-5,-,-,TGTGCTAGTGGTCGATCTAAAGAGACCCAGTACTTC,CASGRSKETQYF
TRBV9,TRBJ2-2,-,-,TGTGCCAGCAGCGTCCGGCAGGGTGGCCCTAACACCGGGGAGCTGTTTTTT,CASSVRQGGPNTGELFF
TRBV7-2,TRBJ2-3,once,-,TGTGCCAGCAGCTTGCAGCACAGGGTAGGGGCAGATACGCAGTATTTT,CASSLQHRVGADTQYF
TRBV28,TRBJ2-7,-,TRBD1,TGTGCCAGCAGTTTACTCGACAGGGATTTCTACGAGCAGTACTTC,CASSLLDRDFYEQYF
TRBV11-3,TRBJ2-7,-,-,TGTGCCAGCAGCCTCCGGGACACCACCTACGAGCAGTACTTC,CASSLRDTTYEQYF
TRBV19,TRBJ1-2,few,-,TGTGCCAGTAGTTCCCAGACAGAGCCTAACTATGGCTACACCTTC,CASSSQTEPNYGYTF
TRBV28,TRBJ2-7,once,TRBD2,TGTGCCAGCAGTTTTCTAGCGGGAGGGCATGAGCAGTACTTC,CASSFLAGGHEQYF